The 6 T cell receptor beta chains reported below all come from one sample, sequenced in a study of memory CD4+ T cells and cytomegalovirus serostatus. Sequenced by immunoSEQ multiplex PCR; TCRdb stores in-frame clones only, minus some. This sample yields approximately 92,000 clones, of which over 70% are seen a single time; approximately 4% belongs to the top ten. The sort gate was single viable CD3+CD4+CD8-CD45RO+ cells for memory CD4+ T cells. The specimen was memory CD4+ T cells from blood. These receptors were collected from an adult in good health and CMV-seropositive.

The genes are TRBV30 and TRBJ2-2; D is tentatively TRBD1 or TRBD2 (5 bases each). Trimming pared 2 bases from V and 5 bases from J, leaving 15 bases between. The length of the CDR3 is 15 residues. CDR1 and CDR2 (germline): GTSNPN, SVGIG (reference sequence). CDR3 protein: CAWSLLGESTGELFF. In nucleotides, the CDR3 is TGTGCCTGGAGTCTATTGGGGGAATCGACCGGGGAGCTGTTTTTT. Using reference TRBV30 and TRBJ2-2 for the parts outside the CDR3, the full variable domain is SQTIHQWPATLVQPVGSPLSLECTVEGTSNPNLYWYRQAAGRGLQLLFYSVGIGQISSEVPQNLSASRPQDRQFILSSKKLLLSDSGFYLCAWSLLGESTGELFFGEGSRLTVL.

The chain has TRBV6-7 and TRBJ2-3; D possibly corresponds to TRBD1 (5 bases). TRBV6-7 carries the ORF label, with uncertain function. V gave up 6 bases and J gave up 6 bases, with 13 bases separating them. The CDR3 runs to 13 residues. CDR3 nucleotide sequence: TGTGCCAGCAGGCCGATACCAGGGGATACGCAGTATTTT. Translating gives CASRPIPGDTQYF.

This clone appeared a few times. The chain carries TRBV7-9 and TRBJ1-1; unclear D gene. The CDR3 has 11 amino acids. Trimming removed 4 bases at V and 3 bases at J, with 3 bases between. Germline values: CDR1 SEHNR, CDR2 FQNEAQ (reference sequence). CDR3 nucleotide sequence: TGTGCCAGCAGCTCCCACACTGAAGCTTTCTTT. It translates to CASSSHTEAFF.

The CDR3 loop is CASSLGLADWAYYGYTF. The DNA for the CDR3 is TGTGCCAGCAGCTTGGGACTCGCAGACTGGGCTTACTATGGCTACACCTTC. The chain combines TRBV5-6 with TRBJ1-2, with D unclear. CDR1 and CDR2 (germline): SGHDT, YYEEEE. CDR3 length: 17 residues. The V and J ends lost 0 bases and 3 bases respectively, with 18 bases between them. Looking up the rest from reference TRBV5-6 and TRBJ1-2 gives the full variable domain: DAGVTQSPTHLIKTRGQQVTLRCSPKSGHDTVSWYQQALGQGPQFIFQYYEEEERQRGNFPDRFSGHQFPNYSSELNVNALLLGDSALYLCASSLGLADWAYYGYTFGSGTRLTVV.

The chain is built from TRBV5-1 and TRBJ1-2; 10 nucleotides line up with TRBD1. V shed 2 bases, J shed 7 bases, and the junction held 14 bases outside the gene matches. The germline V gene has CDR1 SGHRS and CDR2 YFSETQ. The CDR3 totals 17 residues. The CDR3 loop is CASSFSILTGGNGGYTF. For the CDR3, the DNA is TGCGCCAGCAGCTTCTCCATCTTGACAGGGGGCAATGGTGGCTACACCTTC.

The V call is TRBV29-1, the J call TRBJ2-1, with 7 bases that match TRBD2. The V gene's germline CDR1 is SQVTM and CDR2 ANQGSEA. CDR3 length equals 13 residues. V shed 6 bases, J shed 4 bases, and the junction held 6 bases outside the gene matches. The CDR3 is CSVGRELYNEQFF. DNA of the CDR3: TGCAGCGTGGGGCGGGAGCTGTACAATGAGCAGTTCTTC.